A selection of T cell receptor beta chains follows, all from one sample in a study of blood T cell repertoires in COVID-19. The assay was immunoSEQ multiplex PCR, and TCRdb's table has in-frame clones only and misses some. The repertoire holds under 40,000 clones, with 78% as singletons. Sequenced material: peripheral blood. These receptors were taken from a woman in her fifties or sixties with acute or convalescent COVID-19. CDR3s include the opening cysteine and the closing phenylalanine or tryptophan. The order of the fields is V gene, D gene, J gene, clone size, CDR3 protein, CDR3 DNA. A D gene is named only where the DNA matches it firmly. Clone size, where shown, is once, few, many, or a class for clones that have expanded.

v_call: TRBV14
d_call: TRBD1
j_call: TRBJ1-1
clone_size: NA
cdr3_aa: CASRPRGDRAGTEAFF
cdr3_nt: TGTGCCAGCAGACCCCGTGGGGACAGGGCGGGCACTGAAGCTTTCTTT

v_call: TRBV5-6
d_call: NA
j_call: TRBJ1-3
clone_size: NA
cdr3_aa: CASSLAAVSGNTIYF
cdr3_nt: TGTGCCAGCAGCTTGGCTGCGGTCTCTGGAAACACCATATATTTT

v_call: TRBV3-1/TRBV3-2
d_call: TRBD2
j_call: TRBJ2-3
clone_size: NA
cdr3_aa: CASSKTSGGATDTQYF
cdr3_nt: TGTGCCAGCAGCAAGACTAGCGGGGGGGCTACAGATACGCAGTATTTT

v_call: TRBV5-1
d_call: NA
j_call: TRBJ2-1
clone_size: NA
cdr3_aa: CASSWVSAGNEQFF
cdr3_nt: TGCGCCAGCAGTTGGGTTTCGGCGGGGAATGAGCAGTTCTTC

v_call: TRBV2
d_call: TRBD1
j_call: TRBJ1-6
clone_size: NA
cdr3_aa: CATGGGNSPLHF
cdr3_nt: TGTGCCACAGGGGGCGGGAATTCACCCCTCCACTTT

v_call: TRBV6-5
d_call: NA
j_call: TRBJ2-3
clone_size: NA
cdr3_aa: CASSYSSPSFGHTQYF
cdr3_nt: TGTGCCAGCAGTTACTCGAGCCCTAGTTTTGGTCATACGCAGTATTTT

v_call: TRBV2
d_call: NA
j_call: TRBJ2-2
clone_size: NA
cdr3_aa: CASSEPRGAGGELFF
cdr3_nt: TGTGCCAGCAGTGAGCCCCGGGGGGCCGGCGGGGAGCTGTTTTTT

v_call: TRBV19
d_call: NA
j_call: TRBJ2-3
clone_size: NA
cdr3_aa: CASSINREDTQYF
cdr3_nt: TGTGCCAGTAGTATTAACAGGGAAGATACGCAGTATTTT

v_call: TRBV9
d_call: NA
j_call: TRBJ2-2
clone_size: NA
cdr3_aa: CASRADSYTGELFF
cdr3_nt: TGTGCCAGCAGAGCGGACAGTTACACCGGGGAGCTGTTTTTT

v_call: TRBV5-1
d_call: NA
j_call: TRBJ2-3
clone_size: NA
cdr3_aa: CASSLISSSTDTQYF
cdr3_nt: TGCGCCAGCAGCTTGATCTCCTCCTCCACAGATACGCAGTATTTT

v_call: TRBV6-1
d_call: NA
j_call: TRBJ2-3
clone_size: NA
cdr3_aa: CASSEETAGNTDTQYF
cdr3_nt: TGTGCCAGCAGTGAAGAGACAGCAGGGAACACAGATACGCAGTATTTT

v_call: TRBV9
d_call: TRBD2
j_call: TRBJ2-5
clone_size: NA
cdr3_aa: CASSVGSSGRQETQYF
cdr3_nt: TGTGCCAGCAGCGTAGGGTCTAGCGGCCGACAAGAGACCCAGTACTTC

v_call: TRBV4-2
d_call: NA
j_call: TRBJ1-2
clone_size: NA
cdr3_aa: CASSQESGIDGYTF
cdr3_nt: TGTGCCAGCAGCCAAGAATCCGGGATCGATGGCTACACCTTC

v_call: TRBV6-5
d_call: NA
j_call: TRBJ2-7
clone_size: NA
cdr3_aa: CASSYSKGGRTEQYF
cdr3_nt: TGTGCCAGCAGTTACTCGAAAGGAGGGAGGACCGAGCAGTACTTC

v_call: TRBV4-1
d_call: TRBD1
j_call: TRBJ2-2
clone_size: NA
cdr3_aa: CASSREAGQGKTGELFF
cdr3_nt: TGCGCCAGCAGCCGGGAAGCGGGACAGGGGAAAACCGGGGAGCTGTTTTTT

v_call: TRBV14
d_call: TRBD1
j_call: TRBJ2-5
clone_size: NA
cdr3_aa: CASSPLGQGEQETQYF
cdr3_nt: TGTGCCAGCAGCCCCTTGGGACAGGGGGAACAAGAGACCCAGTACTTC

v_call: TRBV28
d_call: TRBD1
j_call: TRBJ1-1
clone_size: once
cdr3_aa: CASTRQGSYTEAFF
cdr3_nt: TGTGCCAGCACTCGACAGGGATCCTACACTGAAGCTTTCTTT

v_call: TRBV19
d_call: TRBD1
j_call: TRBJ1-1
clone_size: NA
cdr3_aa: CASSEGQGASEAFF
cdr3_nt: TGTGCCAGTAGCGAGGGACAGGGGGCGTCTGAAGCTTTCTTT

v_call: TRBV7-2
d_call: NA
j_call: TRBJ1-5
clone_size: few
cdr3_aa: CASSYGQNQPQHF
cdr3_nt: TGTGCCAGCAGCTACGGACAGAATCAGCCCCAGCATTTT

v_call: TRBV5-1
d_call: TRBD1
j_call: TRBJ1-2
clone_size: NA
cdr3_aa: CASSVGQGGGYTF
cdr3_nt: TGCGCCAGCAGCGTGGGACAGGGCGGCGGCTACACCTTC

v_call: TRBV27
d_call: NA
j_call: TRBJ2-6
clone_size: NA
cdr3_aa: CASTSFYTSGANVLTF
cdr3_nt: TGTGCCAGCACCTCCTTTTACACCTCTGGGGCCAACGTCCTGACTTTC

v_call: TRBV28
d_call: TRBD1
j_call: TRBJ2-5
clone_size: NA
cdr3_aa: CASSLPGTGLQETQYF
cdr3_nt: TGTGCCAGCAGTTTACCCGGGACAGGGCTACAAGAGACCCAGTACTTC

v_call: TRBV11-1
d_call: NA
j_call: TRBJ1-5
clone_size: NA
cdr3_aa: CASSLARGPDSNQPQHF
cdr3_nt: TGTGCCAGCAGCTTAGCGCGGGGTCCGGATAGCAATCAGCCCCAGCATTTT

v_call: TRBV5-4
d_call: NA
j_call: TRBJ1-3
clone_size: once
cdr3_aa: CASSRGTSGNTIYF
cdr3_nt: TGTGCCAGCAGCAGGGGGACATCTGGAAACACCATATATTTT

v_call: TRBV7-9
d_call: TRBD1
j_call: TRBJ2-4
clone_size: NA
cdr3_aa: CASSNSGTGLNIQYF
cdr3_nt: TGTGCCAGCAGCAACTCCGGGACAGGCCTGAACATTCAGTACTTC

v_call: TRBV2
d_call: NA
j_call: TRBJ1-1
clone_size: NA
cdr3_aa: CASSPTQGSVRAFF
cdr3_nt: TGTGCCAGCAGTCCAACACAGGGATCCGTAAGAGCTTTCTTT

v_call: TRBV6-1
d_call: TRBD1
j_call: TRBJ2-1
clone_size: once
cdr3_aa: CASSEMGTGVNEQFF
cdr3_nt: TGTGCCAGCAGTGAAATGGGGACAGGGGTTAATGAGCAGTTCTTC

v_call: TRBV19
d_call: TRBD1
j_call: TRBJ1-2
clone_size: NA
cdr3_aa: CASSEPGQTYGYTF
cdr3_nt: TGTGCCAGTAGTGAACCGGGACAGACTTATGGCTACACCTTC

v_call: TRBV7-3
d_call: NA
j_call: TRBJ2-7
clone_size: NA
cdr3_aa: CASSLEGGGAYEQYF
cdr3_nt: TGTGCCAGCAGCTTAGAAGGAGGGGGCGCCTACGAGCAGTACTTC

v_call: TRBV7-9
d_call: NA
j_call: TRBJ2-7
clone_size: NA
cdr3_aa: CASSLGAGTIEQYF
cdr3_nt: TGTGCCAGCAGCTTAGGGGCAGGGACAATCGAGCAGTACTTC

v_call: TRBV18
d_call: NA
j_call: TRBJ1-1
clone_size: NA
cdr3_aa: CASSPPMANTEAFF
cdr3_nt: TGTGCCAGCTCCCCTCCAATGGCGAACACTGAAGCTTTCTTT

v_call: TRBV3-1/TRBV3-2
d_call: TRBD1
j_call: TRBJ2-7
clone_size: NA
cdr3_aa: CASSRLGQGAYEQYF
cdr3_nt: TGTGCCAGCAGCCGACTGGGACAGGGGGCCTACGAGCAGTACTTC

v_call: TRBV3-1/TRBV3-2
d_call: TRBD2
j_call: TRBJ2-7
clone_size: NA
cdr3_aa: CASSQDRTSSYEQYF
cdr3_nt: TGTGCCAGCAGCCAAGATAGGACTAGCTCCTACGAGCAGTACTTC

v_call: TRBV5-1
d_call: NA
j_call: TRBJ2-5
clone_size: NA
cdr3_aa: CASRTDGSETQYF
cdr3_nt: TGCGCCAGCAGAACTGACGGGTCGGAGACCCAGTACTTC

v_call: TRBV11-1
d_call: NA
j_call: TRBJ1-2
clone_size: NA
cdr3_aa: CASSYGRAGNYGYTF
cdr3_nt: TGTGCCAGCAGCTATGGCAGGGCGGGGAACTATGGCTACACCTTC

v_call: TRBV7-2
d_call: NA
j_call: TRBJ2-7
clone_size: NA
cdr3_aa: CASSFSGLGYEQYF
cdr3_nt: TGTGCCAGCAGCTTTTCGGGACTGGGATACGAGCAGTACTTC

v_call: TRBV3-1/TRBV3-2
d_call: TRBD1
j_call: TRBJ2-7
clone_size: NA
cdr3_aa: CASSQRAGGYEQYF
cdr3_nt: TGTGCCAGCAGCCAAAGAGCAGGGGGCTACGAGCAGTACTTC

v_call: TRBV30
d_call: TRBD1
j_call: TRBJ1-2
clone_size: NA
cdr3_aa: CAWSDRPGQGASGYTF
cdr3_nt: TGTGCCTGGAGTGACAGACCGGGACAGGGGGCGTCCGGCTACACCTTC

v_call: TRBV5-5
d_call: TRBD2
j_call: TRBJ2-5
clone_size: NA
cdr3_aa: CASTPRRGDQETQYF
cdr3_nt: TGTGCCAGCACCCCCAGACGGGGGGATCAAGAGACCCAGTACTTC

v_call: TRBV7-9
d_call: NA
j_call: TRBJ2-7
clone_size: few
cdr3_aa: CASSPSDSGTYEQYF
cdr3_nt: TGTGCCAGCAGCCCCTCGGACAGTGGGACCTACGAGCAGTACTTC

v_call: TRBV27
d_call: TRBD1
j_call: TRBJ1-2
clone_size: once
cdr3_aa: CASMRTGGLGYTF
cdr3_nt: TGTGCCAGCATGCGGACAGGGGGGTTAGGCTACACCTTC

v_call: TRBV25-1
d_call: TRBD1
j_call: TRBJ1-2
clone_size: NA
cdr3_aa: CASSEGTAGPYGYTF
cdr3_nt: TGTGCCAGCAGTGAGGGGACAGCCGGTCCCTATGGCTACACCTTC

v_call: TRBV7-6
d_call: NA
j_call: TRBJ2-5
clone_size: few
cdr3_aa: CASSLGASQETQYF
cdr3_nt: TGTGCCAGCAGCTTAGGTGCTAGCCAAGAGACCCAGTACTTC

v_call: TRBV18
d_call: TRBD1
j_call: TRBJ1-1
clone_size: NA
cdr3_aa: CASSRNTVGQGFTEAFF
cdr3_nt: TGTGCCAGCTCACGAAATACCGTGGGACAGGGGTTCACTGAAGCTTTCTTT

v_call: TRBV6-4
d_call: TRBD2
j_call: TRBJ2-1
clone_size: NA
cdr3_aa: CASSDSSSGGGNEQFF
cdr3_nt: TGTGCCAGCAGTGACTCTAGTAGCGGGGGCGGCAATGAGCAGTTCTTC